Only a few counts were recorded for the clone carrying this T cell receptor beta chain. This entry belongs to a study of blood T cell repertoires in COVID-19. Losses at the gene ends were 2 bases for V and 8 bases for J; bases not matched to a gene: 9. This CDR3 is built from 16 residues. Germline CDR1 is SGHAT and CDR2 is FQDESV (reference sequence). The method was immunoSEQ multiplex PCR; TCRdb's version includes in-frame clones alone and lacks a portion of them. The data contain 250,000 or so clones, approximately 90% of them seen just once; the ten biggest clones take up about 1.7%. Before being deemed recovered, Cohort 3 donors had two negative PCRs, clearance, or symptom resolution.

The sample was PBMCs or T cells enriched from blood (not recorded which). V is TRBV11-1 and J is TRBJ2-1; 10 nucleotides agree with TRBD2. The clonotype comes from a man aged 40-49 years who had recovered from COVID-19. The CDR3 coding sequence is TGTGCCAGCAGCTTATCGGTAGCGGGAGGTGAAGATGAGCAGTTCTTC. Its protein is CASSLSVAGGEDEQFF.